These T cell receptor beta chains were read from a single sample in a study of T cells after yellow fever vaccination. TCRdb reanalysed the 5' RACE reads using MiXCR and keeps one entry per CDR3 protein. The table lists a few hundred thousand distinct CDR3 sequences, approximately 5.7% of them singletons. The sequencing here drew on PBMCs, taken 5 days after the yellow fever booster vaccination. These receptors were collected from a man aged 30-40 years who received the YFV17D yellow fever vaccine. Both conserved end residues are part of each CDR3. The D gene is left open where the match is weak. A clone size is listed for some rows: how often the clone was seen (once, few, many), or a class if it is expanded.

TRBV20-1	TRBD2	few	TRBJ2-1	CSARGGAGEFNEQFF
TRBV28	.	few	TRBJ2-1	CASADGNEQFF
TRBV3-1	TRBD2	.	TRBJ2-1	CASSMLSGRAFHNEQFF
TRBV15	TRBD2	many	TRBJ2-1	CATAPGREGYNEQFF
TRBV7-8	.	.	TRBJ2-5	CASSPTTVQETQYF
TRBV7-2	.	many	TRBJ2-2	CASSFGGSHTGELFF
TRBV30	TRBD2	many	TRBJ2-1	CAWTSGSVGTNEQFF
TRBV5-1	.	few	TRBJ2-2	CASSYQTGELFF
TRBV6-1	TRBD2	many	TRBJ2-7	CASSGLGLAGYEQYF
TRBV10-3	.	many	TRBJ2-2	CAIRRDRTNTGELFF